The present T cell receptor (beta chain) was sequenced within a study of technical replicates of blood from several donors. Data came from immunoSEQ multiplex PCR; TCRdb stores just in-frame clones and leaves some out. Of tens of thousands of clones listed, over 85% were seen once; the top ten hold less than 0.3%. From germline, CDR1 is SGHTA and CDR2 FQGNSA. With 2 bases removed from V and 5 bases from J, the gap between germline ends came to 12 bases. This CDR3 is built from 14 residues. The chain employs TRBV7-2 and TRBJ1-1; weak D call: TRBD1 (5 bases). The sample taken for sequencing was T cells isolated from PBMCs. This clonotype was sampled from a human donor in good health. This CDR3 is CASSLRGGFTEAFF. The CDR3 DNA reads as TGTGCCAGCAGCTTAAGGGGAGGCTTTACTGAAGCTTTCTTT.